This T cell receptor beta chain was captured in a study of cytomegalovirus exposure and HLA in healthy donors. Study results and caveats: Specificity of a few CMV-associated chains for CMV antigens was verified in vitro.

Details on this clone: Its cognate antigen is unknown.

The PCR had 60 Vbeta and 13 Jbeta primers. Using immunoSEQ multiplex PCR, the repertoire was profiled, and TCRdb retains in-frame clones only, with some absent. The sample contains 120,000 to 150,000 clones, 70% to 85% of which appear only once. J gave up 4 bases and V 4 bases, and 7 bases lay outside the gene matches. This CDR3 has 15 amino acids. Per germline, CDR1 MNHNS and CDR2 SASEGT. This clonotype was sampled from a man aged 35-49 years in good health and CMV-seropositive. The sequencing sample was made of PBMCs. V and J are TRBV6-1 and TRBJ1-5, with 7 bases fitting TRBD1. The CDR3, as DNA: TGTGCCAGCAGTGGTAGGGACAGCCATAATCAGCCCCAGCATTTT. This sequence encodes CASSGRDSHNQPQHF.